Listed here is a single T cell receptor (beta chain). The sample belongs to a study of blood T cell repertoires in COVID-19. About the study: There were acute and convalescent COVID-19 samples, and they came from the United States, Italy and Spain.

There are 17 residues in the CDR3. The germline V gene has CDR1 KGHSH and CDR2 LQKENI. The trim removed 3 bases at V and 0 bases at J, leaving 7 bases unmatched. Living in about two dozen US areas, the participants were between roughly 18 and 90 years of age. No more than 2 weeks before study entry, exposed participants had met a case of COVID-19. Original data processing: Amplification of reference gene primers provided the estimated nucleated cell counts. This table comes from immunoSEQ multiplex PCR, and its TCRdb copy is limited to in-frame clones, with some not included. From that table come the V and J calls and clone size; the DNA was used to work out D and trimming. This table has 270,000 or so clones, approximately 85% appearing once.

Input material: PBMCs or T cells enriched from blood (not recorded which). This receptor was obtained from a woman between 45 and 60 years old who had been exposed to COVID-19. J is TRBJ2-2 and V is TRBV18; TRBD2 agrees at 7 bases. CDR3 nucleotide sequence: TGTGCCAGCTCACCTAAGACTAGCCTCCCGAACACCGGGGAGCTGTTTTTT. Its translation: CASSPKTSLPNTGELFF.